The 20 T cell receptor beta chains listed next were all sequenced from one sample in a study of OX40 agonist ivuxolimab in advanced cancers. TCRdb keeps only in-frame clones here, not all; method: immunoSEQ multiplex PCR. In the table there are more than 65,000 clones, 92% of which are singletons. Sequencing used CD4+ or CD8+ T cells sorted from blood, obtained in a trial of the OX40 agonist ivuxolimab. The receptors come from an adult with an advanced solid tumor such as melanoma, head and neck, liver or kidney cancer.

The gene calls are TRBV7-9 and TRBJ1-4; 9 bases match TRBD1. Germline CDR1 SEHNR, CDR2 FQNEAQ (reference sequence). V lost 4 bases and J lost 4; bases outside the gene matches: 10. The CDR3 runs to 17 residues. The CDR3 DNA reads TGTGCCAGCAGCTCAGACAGGGGGTCCCCCGATAATGAAAAACTGTTTTTT. It yields the protein CASSSDRGSPDNEKLFF.

The CDR3 reads CASGLVAGGDNEQFF. The CDR3 region has the DNA TGTGCCAGCGGCCTCGTGGCAGGGGGAGACAATGAGCAGTTCTTC. V usage is TRBV7-9 and J usage is TRBJ2-1; 7 positions agree with TRBD1. The CDR3 is made up of 15 amino acids. Per the germline V gene, CDR1 is SEHNR and CDR2 is FQNEAQ (reference sequence). Germline trimming cut 8 bases from V and 5 bases from J; bases unmatched to any gene: 12.

The V and J genes are TRBV27 and TRBJ2-3; the D gene could be TRBD1 or TRBD2 (5 bases each). This CDR3 comprises 11 residues. The V gene lost 4 bases and the J gene lost 7 bases, with 6 bases spanning the gap. Germline CDR1 reads MNHEY; CDR2 reads SMNVEV (reference sequence). The CDR3 reads CASSWGYTQYF. The CDR3 DNA sequence: TGTGCCAGCAGTTGGGGGTATACGCAGTATTTT.

In this sample, this clone turned up a few times. The gene calls are TRBV30 and TRBJ1-1, with 7 bases that match TRBD1. Germline values: CDR1 GTSNPN, CDR2 SVGIG (reference sequence). The V and J ends lost 2 bases and 4 bases, in that order; junction bases with no gene match: 4. The CDR3 length is 13 residues. CDR3 amino acids: CAWSPDRVTEAFF. CDR3 in DNA: TGTGCCTGGAGTCCCGACAGGGTCACTGAAGCTTTCTTT.

The rearrangement uses TRBV13 and TRBJ1-5; D is ambiguous. This CDR3 contains 13 residues. Germline CDR1 and CDR2: PRHDT and FYEKMQ (reference sequence). Deletions cut 0 bases from V and 6 bases from J, with 6 bases between. In DNA form, the CDR3 reads TGTGCCAGCAGCTTAGGGTGGGCTCAGCCCCAGCATTTT. Protein product: CASSLGWAQPQHF. Together with reference TRBV13 and TRBJ1-5, the CDR3 gives the full variable domain: AAGVIQSPRHLIKEKRETATLKCYPIPRHDTVYWYQQGPGQDPQFLISFYEKMQSDKGSIPDRFSAQQFSDYHSELNMSSLELGDSALYFCASSLGWAQPQHFGDGTRLSIL.

V and J are TRBV7-9 and TRBJ2-3, with 9 positions matching TRBD1. V lost 5 bases to trimming and J lost 2 bases; unmatched junction nucleotides: 8. Germline-derived CDR1 and CDR2 are SEHNR and FQNEAQ (reference sequence). This CDR3 is 16 amino acids long. The CDR3 reads CASSRVGTGTTDTQYF. The CDR3 DNA follows: TGTGCCAGCAGCCGTGTCGGGACAGGGACCACAGATACGCAGTATTTT.

The chain uses TRBV4-2 and TRBJ2-3; TRBD1 aligns across 9 bases. Germline values: CDR1 LGHNA, CDR2 YNFKEQ. This CDR3 spans 16 amino acids. V lost 3 bases, J lost 5 bases, and 9 bases stayed unmatched. CDR3 amino acids: CASSHPRTGDGDTQYF. CDR3 DNA: TGTGCCAGCAGCCACCCCCGGACAGGGGATGGAGATACGCAGTATTTT.

In its sample, this clone was seen once. The chain couples TRBV9 to TRBJ2-3; weak D call: TRBD2 (6 bases). Trimming cost V 3 bases and J 2 bases, with 13 bases left between them. Germline V CDR1 and CDR2: SGDLS, YYNGEE. The CDR3 sequence is 15 residues long. Here the CDR3 DNA reads TGTGCCAGCAGCGCGGAGGGTCGTCACACAGATACGCAGTATTTT. Protein: CASSAEGRHTDTQYF. The variable domain in full, completed from reference TRBV9 and TRBJ2-3, reads DSGVTQTPKHLITATGQRVTLRCSPRSGDLSVYWYQQSLDQGLQFLIQYYNGEERAKGNILERFSAQQFPDLHSELNLSSLELGDSALYFCASSAEGRHTDTQYFGPGTRLTVL.

Within the sample, this clone is medium-sized. This sample also contains other DNA sequences that code for the same CDR3. The chain links TRBV7-8 to TRBJ2-7; D uncertain. CDR1 is SGHVS, CDR2 FQNEAQ, per germline. This CDR3 has 14 amino acids. The V gene lost 3 bases and the J gene lost 4 bases, with 13 bases spanning the gap. The CDR3 protein is CASSFRSRSYEQYF. CDR3 DNA sequence: TGTGCCAGCAGCTTCCGTAGCCGGTCTTACGAGCAGTACTTC.

The CDR3 reads CASSEPYSQGGTEAFF. The CDR3 DNA reads TGTGCCAGCAGTGAACCTTATTCACAGGGGGGGACTGAAGCTTTCTTT. The rearrangement uses TRBV6-1 and TRBJ1-1; 8 bases line up with TRBD1. Germline CDR1 is MNHNS and CDR2 is SASEGT. The V and J ends lost 2 bases and 5 bases, in that order; junction bases with no gene match: 10. CDR3 length: 16 amino acids.

The chain combines TRBV27 with TRBJ2-7; TRBD1 aligns across 10 bases. CDR3 length: 18 residues. Germline V gene lookup returns CDR1 MNHEY and CDR2 SMNVEV (reference sequence). V dropped 4 bases and J dropped 3; count of bases not matched to a gene: 15. The CDR3 sequence is CASSSYPPGQGRFYEQYF. The CDR3 coding sequence is TGTGCCAGCAGTTCTTACCCACCGGGACAGGGGAGGTTCTACGAGCAGTACTTC.

This chain links TRBV7-6 with TRBJ2-1; 8 positions agree with TRBD2. Trimming at V came to 0 bases and at J to 4 bases, leaving 5 bases not matched to a gene. This CDR3 spans 16 amino acids. Per germline, CDR1 SGHVS and CDR2 FNYEAQ. As DNA, the CDR3 is TGTGCCAGCAGCTTAGCCGCCGGCGGGGGGTACAATGAGCAGTTCTTC. It is translated as CASSLAAGGGYNEQFF.

The rearrangement uses TRBV7-9 and TRBJ2-7; perhaps TRBD1 as D (6 bases). Between the trimmed V and J ends, which lost 2 bases and 3 bases, there was a span of 14 bases. The germline CDR1 and CDR2 sequences are SEHNR and FQNEAQ (reference sequence). The length of the CDR3 is 15 residues. This CDR3 reads CASSLFPSDSYEQYF. The CDR3 DNA reads as TGTGCCAGCAGCTTATTCCCCTCGGACAGCTACGAGCAGTACTTC.

CDR3 bases: TGTGCCAGCAGCTCCAACTACTACGAGCAGTACTTC. Its translation is CASSSNYYEQYF. V and J are TRBV11-2 and TRBJ2-7; D not certain. Per the germline V gene, CDR1 is SGHAT and CDR2 is FQNNGV. This CDR3 has 12 amino acids. With 4 bases removed from V and 3 bases from J, the gap between germline ends came to 7 bases.

This chain links TRBV6-5 with TRBJ1-4; D is possibly TRBD1 (6 bases). CDR3 length: 16 residues. Trimming took 4 bases from V and 0 from J, leaving 12 bases between them. Per germline, CDR1 MNHEY and CDR2 SVGAGI. This CDR3 reads CASSWGQFATNEKLFF. The DNA of the CDR3 is TGTGCCAGCAGTTGGGGACAATTTGCAACTAATGAAAAACTGTTTTTT.

CDR3 in DNA: TGCGCCAGCAGCCAAGAACGACAGCTTGAAGCTTTCTTT. It translates to CASSQERQLEAFF. The chain links TRBV4-1 to TRBJ1-1; tentatively, D is TRBD1 (5 bases). The V gene's germline CDR1 is MGHRA and CDR2 YSYEKL. V was pared by 0 bases and J by 7 bases, with 9 bases between. This CDR3 is 13 amino acids long.

The chain uses TRBV11-2 and TRBJ2-7; 10 nucleotides match TRBD1. This CDR3 is 16 amino acids long. Germline trimming cut 4 bases from V and 6 bases from J; bases unmatched to any gene: 12. Per the germline V gene, CDR1 is SGHAT and CDR2 is FQNNGV. Here the CDR3 reads CASSSGQGFGSFEQYF. The CDR3 region has the DNA TGTGCCAGCAGCTCGGGACAGGGGTTTGGTTCTTTCGAGCAGTACTTC.

The genes are TRBV7-9 and TRBJ1-2, with TRBD1 identical over 9 bases. CDR3 length: 13 amino acids. In germline, CDR1 is SEHNR, CDR2 FQNEAQ (reference sequence). With 5 bases clipped from V and 6 bases from J, the junction kept 4 bases outside the gene matches. CDR3 DNA: TGTGCCAGCAGCCCCGGGACAGGGAATGGCTACACCTTC. The encoded protein is CASSPGTGNGYTF.

The V call is TRBV7-2, the J call TRBJ1-2; D gene uncertain. The CDR3 covers 14 residues. The V end was cut by 2 bases, the J end by 7 bases, with 14 bases between. The germline CDR1 and CDR2 sequences are SGHTA and FQGNSA. CDR3 in DNA: TGTGCCAGCAGCTTAAATCTTTCCCCATTTGGCTACACCTTC. It encodes CASSLNLSPFGYTF. Using reference TRBV7-2 and TRBJ1-2 for the parts outside the CDR3, the full variable domain is GAGVSQSPSNKVTEKGKDVELRCDPISGHTALYWYRQSLGQGLEFLIYFQGNSAPDKSGLPSDRFSAERTGGSVSTLTIQRTQQEDSAVYLCASSLNLSPFGYTFGSGTRLTVV.

In this sample, this clone turned up once. The genes are TRBV5-8 and TRBJ2-5, with 9 nucleotides matching TRBD2. V was clipped by 0 bases and J by 4 bases; unmatched bases: 4. The CDR3 totals 15 residues. The germline V gene encodes CDR1 SGHTS and CDR2 YDEGEE. CDR3 coding DNA: TGTGCCAGCAGCTTGGCATTAGCGGGGGCAGAGACCCAGTACTTC. Translated: CASSLALAGAETQYF.